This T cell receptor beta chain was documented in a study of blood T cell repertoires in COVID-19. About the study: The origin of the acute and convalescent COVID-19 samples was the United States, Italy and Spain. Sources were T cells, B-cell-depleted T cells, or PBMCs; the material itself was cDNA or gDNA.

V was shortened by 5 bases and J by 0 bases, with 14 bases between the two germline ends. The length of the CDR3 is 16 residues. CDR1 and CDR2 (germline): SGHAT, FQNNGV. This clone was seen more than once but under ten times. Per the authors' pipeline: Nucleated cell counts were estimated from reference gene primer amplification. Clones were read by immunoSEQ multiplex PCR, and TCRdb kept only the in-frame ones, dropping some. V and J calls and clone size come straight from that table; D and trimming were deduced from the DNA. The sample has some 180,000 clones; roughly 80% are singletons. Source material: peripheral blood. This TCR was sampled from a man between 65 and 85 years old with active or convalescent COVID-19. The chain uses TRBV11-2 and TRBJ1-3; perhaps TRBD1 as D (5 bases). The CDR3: CASSPWSGTSGNTIYF. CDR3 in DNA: TGTGCCAGCAGCCCCTGGAGCGGGACCTCTGGAAACACCATATATTTT.